These T cell receptor beta chains were read from a single sample in a study of RUNX1 and TCR beta rearrangement in T-cell leukemia. TCRdb reanalysed the PCR reads using MiXCR and keeps one entry per CDR3 protein. The table lists around 99 distinct CDR3 sequences, about 65% of them singletons. The sequenced material came from blood. The receptor source for this set is a male donor with T-cell acute lymphoblastic leukemia. CDR3s include the opening cysteine and the closing phenylalanine or tryptophan. Fields, in order: CDR3 length, clone size, V gene, J gene, D gene, CDR3 DNA, CDR3 protein. A D gene is named only where the DNA matches it firmly. For some rows the clone size is stated as once, few or many, or as a class when expanded; others skip it.

len: 13; abundance: .; v_gene: TRBV11-2; j_gene: TRBJ1-1; d_gene: .; CDR3nt: TGTGCCAGCCGCGGGCAGACGGGAACTGAAGCTTTCTTT; CDR3aa: CASRGQTGTEAFF
len: 14; abundance: .; v_gene: TRBV20-1; j_gene: TRBJ1-6; d_gene: TRBD1; CDR3nt: TGCAGTGCTAGTGTGACAGGGGTGGATTCACCCCTCCACTTT; CDR3aa: CSASVTGVDSPLHF
len: 17; abundance: few; v_gene: TRBV4-3; j_gene: TRBJ1-2; d_gene: .; CDR3nt: TGCGCCAGCAGCCAAGATCGGGGAAGGGCCCGAGGGAATGGCTACACCTTC; CDR3aa: CASSQDRGRARGNGYTF
len: 15; abundance: .; v_gene: TRBV12-3/TRBV12-4; j_gene: TRBJ2-3; d_gene: TRBD2; CDR3nt: TGTGCCAGCAGTTTTGGGACTAGAAGCACAGATACGCAGTATTTT; CDR3aa: CASSFGTRSTDTQYF
len: 14; abundance: few; v_gene: TRBV20-1; j_gene: TRBJ2-4; d_gene: .; CDR3nt: TGCAGTGCTAGAAATCCAGGAGCCAAAAACATTCAGTACTTC; CDR3aa: CSARNPGAKNIQYF
len: 14; abundance: .; v_gene: TRBV20-1; j_gene: TRBJ1-5; d_gene: TRBD1; CDR3nt: TGCAGTGCCTCCGACAGGGGGCCAAAGCAGCCCCAGCATTTT; CDR3aa: CSASDRGPKQPQHF
len: 12; abundance: once; v_gene: TRBV19; j_gene: TRBJ2-1; d_gene: .; CDR3nt: TGTGTCTCCCGGGACAATTACAATGAGCAGTTCTTC; CDR3aa: CVSRDNYNEQFF
len: 13; abundance: .; v_gene: TRBV30; j_gene: TRBJ2-1; d_gene: TRBD2; CDR3nt: TGTGCCTCGAGCGGGAGGGCCCTAACTGAGCAGTTCTTC; CDR3aa: CASSGRALTEQFF
len: 16; abundance: .; v_gene: TRBV20-1; j_gene: TRBJ1-1; d_gene: .; CDR3nt: TGCAGTGCTATACGTTTAGGATGGACAGCGAACACTGAAGCTTTCTTT; CDR3aa: CSAIRLGWTANTEAFF
len: 15; abundance: .; v_gene: TRBV11-3; j_gene: TRBJ1-1; d_gene: .; CDR3nt: TGTGCCAGCAGCTTAGACGGTAGGGACTCAACTGAAGCTTTCTTT; CDR3aa: CASSLDGRDSTEAFF
len: 15; abundance: .; v_gene: TRBV11-2; j_gene: TRBJ1-1; d_gene: .; CDR3nt: TGTGCCAGCAGCGGGACCCTGGGTGGGGGAACTGAAGCTTTCTTT; CDR3aa: CASSGTLGGGTEAFF
len: 13; abundance: .; v_gene: TRBV20-1; j_gene: TRBJ1-2; d_gene: TRBD1; CDR3nt: TGCAGTGCTAAAGACGAGGGGGCCTATGGCTACACCTTC; CDR3aa: CSAKDEGAYGYTF
len: 15; abundance: .; v_gene: TRBV20-1; j_gene: TRBJ1-1; d_gene: .; CDR3nt: TGCAGTGCTAGAGATCAGCAGGGACCGAACACTGAAGCTTTCTTT; CDR3aa: CSARDQQGPNTEAFF
len: 15; abundance: .; v_gene: TRBV20-1; j_gene: TRBJ2-7; d_gene: TRBD1; CDR3nt: TGCAGTGCTAGAGATAGGGACAGGGGGTCCTACGGGCAGTACTTC; CDR3aa: CSARDRDRGSYGQYF
len: 18; abundance: .; v_gene: TRBV11-3; j_gene: TRBJ1-2; d_gene: .; CDR3nt: TGTGCCAGGAGCTTAGGTCTTTGTTGGGGGGGGGGAGGGTATGGCTACACCTTC; CDR3aa: CARSLGLCWGGGGYGYTF
len: 15; abundance: medium-sized; v_gene: TRBV7-7; j_gene: TRBJ1-4; d_gene: .; CDR3nt: TGTGCTAGCAGCTTCGGAGGTTCCTGGGGTGAAAAACTGTTTTTT; CDR3aa: CASSFGGSWGEKLFF
len: 14; abundance: few; v_gene: TRBV11-2; j_gene: TRBJ2-7; d_gene: TRBD2; CDR3nt: TGTGCCAGCAGCCCGGGACTAGCATTATACGCGCAGTACTTC; CDR3aa: CASSPGLALYAQYF
len: 15; abundance: .; v_gene: TRBV4-1; j_gene: TRBJ2-7; d_gene: .; CDR3nt: TGCGCCAGCAGCCAACTTCAGGGAAGCTCCTACGAGCAGTACTTC; CDR3aa: CASSQLQGSSYEQYF
len: 16; abundance: once; v_gene: TRBV11-1; j_gene: TRBJ2-1; d_gene: .; CDR3nt: TGTGCCAGCAGCTTTATAAGGGTCTGCTCCTACAATGAGCAGTTCTTC; CDR3aa: CASSFIRVCSYNEQFF
len: 14; abundance: .; v_gene: TRBV20-1; j_gene: TRBJ1-2; d_gene: .; CDR3nt: TGCAGTGCTCGCTCCGGGGGACGCCCCTATGGCTACACCTTC; CDR3aa: CSARSGGRPYGYTF
len: 14; abundance: few; v_gene: TRBV19; j_gene: TRBJ1-1; d_gene: .; CDR3nt: TGTGCCAGTAGGCCGGGACACCTGAACACTGAAGCTTTCTTT; CDR3aa: CASRPGHLNTEAFF
len: 15; abundance: .; v_gene: TRBV6-6; j_gene: TRBJ2-2; d_gene: .; CDR3nt: TGTGCCAGCAGTTTTGGGCCCACCTCAACCGGGGAGCTGTTTTTT; CDR3aa: CASSFGPTSTGELFF
len: 13; abundance: .; v_gene: TRBV20-1; j_gene: TRBJ2-1; d_gene: .; CDR3nt: TGCAGTGCTAGTAAAGGGGGGAACTATGAGCAGTTCTTC; CDR3aa: CSASKGGNYEQFF
len: 14; abundance: .; v_gene: TRBV10-2; j_gene: TRBJ2-7; d_gene: .; CDR3nt: TGCGCCAGCAGTGACACAGGACAAGGCTACGAGCAGTACTTC; CDR3aa: CASSDTGQGYEQYF
len: 16; abundance: .; v_gene: TRBV20-1; j_gene: TRBJ1-1; d_gene: .; CDR3nt: TGCAGTGCTAGGGTACGGGGGGATGGTTACAACACTGAAGCTTTCTTT; CDR3aa: CSARVRGDGYNTEAFF
len: 17; abundance: once; v_gene: TRBV11-3; j_gene: TRBJ1-2; d_gene: .; CDR3nt: TGTGCCAGCAGCTTAGATCTTTGTCGGGGGGGGGAAGTTGGCTACACCTTC; CDR3aa: CASSLDLCRGGEVGYTF
len: 14; abundance: .; v_gene: TRBV20-1; j_gene: TRBJ1-5; d_gene: TRBD1; CDR3nt: TGCAGTGCCTCGATGACAGGGGGCAATCAGCCCCAGCATTTT; CDR3aa: CSASMTGGNQPQHF
len: 18; abundance: .; v_gene: TRBV14; j_gene: TRBJ2-6; d_gene: .; CDR3nt: TGTGCCAGCAGCCCGCCGGGACGGACTACCTCTGGGGCCAACGTCCTGACTTTC; CDR3aa: CASSPPGRTTSGANVLTF
len: 14; abundance: .; v_gene: TRBV20-1; j_gene: TRBJ1-1; d_gene: TRBD1; CDR3nt: TGCAGTGCTAGGGAACAGGGGGCTAGCGCTGAAGCTTTCTTT; CDR3aa: CSAREQGASAEAFF
len: 18; abundance: .; v_gene: TRBV19; j_gene: TRBJ2-3; d_gene: TRBD2; CDR3nt: TGTGCCAGTAGTAGAGATTGGGGGCTAGCGGGGGTCACAGATACGCAGTATTTT; CDR3aa: CASSRDWGLAGVTDTQYF
len: 16; abundance: .; v_gene: TRBV19; j_gene: TRBJ1-5; d_gene: .; CDR3nt: TGTGCCAGTAGTATAGGGATGGGTAGTAGCAATCAGCCCCAGCATTTT; CDR3aa: CASSIGMGSSNQPQHF
len: 12; abundance: .; v_gene: TRBV20-1; j_gene: TRBJ1-1; d_gene: .; CDR3nt: TGCAGTGCTAGAGTAGGACGGATTGAAGCTTTCTTT; CDR3aa: CSARVGRIEAFF
len: 13; abundance: .; v_gene: TRBV5-6; j_gene: TRBJ1-1; d_gene: .; CDR3nt: TGTGCCAGCAGCGGGGGACAGAACACTGAAGCTTTCTTT; CDR3aa: CASSGGQNTEAFF
len: 14; abundance: once; v_gene: TRBV20-1; j_gene: TRBJ2-3; d_gene: TRBD2; CDR3nt: TGCAGTGCTAGGACTAGCGGGAGCACAGATACGCAGTATTTT; CDR3aa: CSARTSGSTDTQYF
len: 12; abundance: once; v_gene: TRBV7-2; j_gene: TRBJ1-1; d_gene: .; CDR3nt: TGTGCCAGCAGCTTCTCTCAGACTGAAGCTTTCTTT; CDR3aa: CASSFSQTEAFF
len: 13; abundance: .; v_gene: TRBV20-1; j_gene: TRBJ1-1; d_gene: .; CDR3nt: TGCAGTGCCACTCCCTCCGGACGCACTGAAGCTTTCTTT; CDR3aa: CSATPSGRTEAFF
len: 13; abundance: .; v_gene: TRBV5-8; j_gene: TRBJ1-2; d_gene: .; CDR3nt: TGTGCCAGCAGCCCAACAGGGCTCTATGGCTACACCTTC; CDR3aa: CASSPTGLYGYTF
len: 15; abundance: .; v_gene: TRBV11-2; j_gene: TRBJ1-1; d_gene: .; CDR3nt: TGTGCCAGCAGCGGGACGCTGAGTGGGGGAACTGAAGCTTTCTTT; CDR3aa: CASSGTLSGGTEAFF
len: 13; abundance: few; v_gene: TRBV20-1; j_gene: TRBJ1-1; d_gene: .; CDR3nt: TGCAGTGCTATAGGAGCGTGGGACACTGAAGCTTTCTTT; CDR3aa: CSAIGAWDTEAFF
len: 14; abundance: .; v_gene: TRBV28; j_gene: TRBJ1-1; d_gene: .; CDR3nt: TGTGCCAGCAGTTTATACGGCAAGAACACTGAAGCTTTCTTT; CDR3aa: CASSLYGKNTEAFF
len: 12; abundance: .; v_gene: TRBV14; j_gene: TRBJ1-4; d_gene: TRBD1; CDR3nt: TGTGCCAGCAGCCACGACAGGGTAAAATTGTTTTTT; CDR3aa: CASSHDRVKLFF